Listed below are T cell receptor beta chains from one sample, sequenced in a study of tumor-infiltrating lymphocytes in primary liver carcinoma. In TCRdb, the multiplex PCR reads were re-called with MiXCR into one record per CDR3 protein. Of 50,000 to 60,000 distinct CDR3 sequences in the sample, 65% to 85% were seen once. Sequencing was done on a sample of liver tumor tissue from sampling region 5. These receptors were collected from a man aged 35 to 55 with primary liver carcinoma and hepatitis B virus infection. Both conserved end residues are part of each CDR3. The order of the fields is CDR3 length, D gene, clone size, J gene, V gene, CDR3 protein, CDR3 DNA. A D gene is named only where the DNA matches it firmly. Not all rows give a size; the values are once, few, many and, for expanded clones, a class.

length: 13; D: -; size: few; J: TRBJ2-1; V: TRBV5-5; CDR3: CVSSYRTGNEQFF; DNA: TGTGTCAGTAGCTACCGAACGGGCAATGAGCAGTTCTTC
length: 15; D: -; size: once; J: TRBJ1-2; V: TRBV6-4; CDR3: CASSPNSGTNYGYTF; DNA: TGTGCCAGCAGTCCCAACTCGGGTACTAACTATGGCTACACCTTC
length: 20; D: -; size: -; J: TRBJ2-4; V: TRBV4-3; CDR3: CASSQDLNLFGMRAINIQYF; DNA: TGCGCCAGCAGCCAAGATCTAAACCTCTTCGGGATGAGGGCGATAAACATTCAGTACTTC
length: 13; D: -; size: -; J: TRBJ2-1; V: TRBV12-3/TRBV12-4; CDR3: CVSSLGHNNEQFF; DNA: TGTGTCAGCAGCCTGGGACATAACAATGAGCAGTTCTTC
length: 14; D: -; size: many; J: TRBJ2-5; V: TRBV19; CDR3: CASSDPDKEETQYF; DNA: TGTGCCAGTAGTGACCCGGACAAGGAAGAGACCCAGTACTTC
length: 15; D: -; size: -; J: TRBJ1-1; V: TRBV29-1; CDR3: CSVGGGWVMNTGAFF; DNA: TGCAGCGTTGGAGGGGGGTGGGTTATGAACACAGGAGCTTTCTTT
length: 12; D: TRBD1; size: many; J: TRBJ2-7; V: TRBV7-6; CDR3: CASSAGTGEQYF; DNA: TGTGCCAGCAGCGCCGGGACAGGAGAGCAGTACTTC
length: 14; D: TRBD2; size: -; J: TRBJ2-7; V: TRBV11-3; CDR3: CVSSPGEGDYELYF; DNA: TGTGTCAGCAGCCCTGGAGAAGGGGACTACGAGCTCTACTTC
length: 20; D: TRBD2; size: -; J: TRBJ2-7; V: TRBV11-2; CDR3: CACSLREGRISGLSSYEQYF; DNA: TGTGCCTGCAGCTTGAGGGAGGGGAGGATTAGTGGGCTCAGCTCCTACGAGCAGTACTTC
length: 14; D: -; size: -; J: TRBJ2-7; V: TRBV7-8; CDR3: CASSLVLTGYEQYF; DNA: TGTGCCAGCAGCTTAGTACTAACCGGCTACGAGCAGTATTTC
length: 15; D: -; size: -; J: TRBJ2-2; V: TRBV11-1; CDR3: CASRYTGPFSGVLFF; DNA: TGTGCCAGCAGATATACAGGACCTTTCTCCGGAGTGCTGTTTTTT
length: 17; D: -; size: -; J: TRBJ1-5; V: TRBV28; CDR3: CASSSRPGPGGFGTQHF; DNA: TGTGCCAGCAGTTCTCGTCCTGGGCCCGGGGGCTTCGGGACCCAGCATTTT
length: 15; D: -; size: -; J: TRBJ2-5; V: TRBV5-8; CDR3: CASRTTDGRHETQYF; DNA: TGTGCCAGCAGGACGACGGACGGCAGGCATGAGACCCAGTACTTC